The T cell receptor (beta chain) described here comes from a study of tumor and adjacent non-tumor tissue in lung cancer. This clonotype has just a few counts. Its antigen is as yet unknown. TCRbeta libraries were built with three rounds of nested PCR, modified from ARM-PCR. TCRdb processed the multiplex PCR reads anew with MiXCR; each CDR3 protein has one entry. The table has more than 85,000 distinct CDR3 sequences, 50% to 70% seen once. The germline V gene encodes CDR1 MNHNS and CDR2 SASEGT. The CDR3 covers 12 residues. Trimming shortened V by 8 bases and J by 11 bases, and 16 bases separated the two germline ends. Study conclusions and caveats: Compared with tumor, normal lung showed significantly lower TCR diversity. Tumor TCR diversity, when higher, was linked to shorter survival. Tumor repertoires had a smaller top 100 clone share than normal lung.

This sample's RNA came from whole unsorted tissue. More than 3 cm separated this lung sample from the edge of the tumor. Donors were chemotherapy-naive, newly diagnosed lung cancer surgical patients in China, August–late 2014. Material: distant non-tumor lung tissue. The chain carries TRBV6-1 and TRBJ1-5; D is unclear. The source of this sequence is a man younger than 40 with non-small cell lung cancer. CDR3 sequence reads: CASCGQESAQHF. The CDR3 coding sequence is TGTGCCAGCTGCGGGCAGGAATCAGCCCAGCATTTT.